This record looks at one TCR beta chain sequence and its context. Only in-frame clones appear in the TCRdb table, and some are missing; sequencing was by immunoSEQ multiplex PCR. This table has some 230,000 clones, 75% to 90% appearing once. Seattle cases were enrolled at active infection and followed longitudinally. The data originate from a study of blood T cell repertoires in COVID-19. Study overall: Acute and convalescent COVID-19 specimens originated in the United States, Italy and Spain. Sample material is recorded as cDNA or gDNA derived from T cells, B-cell-depleted T cells, or PBMCs.

The germline V and J ends were trimmed by 5 bases and 4 bases, with 17 bases remaining between them. The CDR3 consists of 15 residues. Germline CDR1 SGHAT, CDR2 FQNNGV. This chain connects TRBV11-2 to TRBJ2-5; D gene ambiguous. The source material was peripheral blood. This TCR was sampled from an elderly woman with COVID-19, enrolled during active disease. The CDR3: CASSLPPAAPETQYF. The CDR3 region has the DNA TGTGCCAGCAGCCTCCCACCGGCGGCCCCAGAGACCCAGTACTTC. The whole variable domain, remainder taken from reference TRBV11-2 and TRBJ2-5, is EAGVAQSPRYKIIEKRQSVAFWCNPISGHATLYWYQQILGQGPKLLIQFQNNGVVDDSQLPKDRFSAERLKGVDSTLKIQPAKLEDSAVYLCASSLPPAAPETQYFGPGTRLLVL.